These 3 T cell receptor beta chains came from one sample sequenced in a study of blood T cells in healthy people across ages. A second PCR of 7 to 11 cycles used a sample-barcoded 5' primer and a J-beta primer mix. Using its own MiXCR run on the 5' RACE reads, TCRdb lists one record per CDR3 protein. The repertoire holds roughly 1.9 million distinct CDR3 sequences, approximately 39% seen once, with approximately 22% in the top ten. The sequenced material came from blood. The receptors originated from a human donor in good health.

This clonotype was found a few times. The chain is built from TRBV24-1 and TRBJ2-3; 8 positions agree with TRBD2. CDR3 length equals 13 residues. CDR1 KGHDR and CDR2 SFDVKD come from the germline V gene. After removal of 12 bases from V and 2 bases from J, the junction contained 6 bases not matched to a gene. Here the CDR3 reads CAAGGANTDTQYF. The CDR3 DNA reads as TGTGCCGCCGGGGGGGCCAACACAGATACGCAGTATTTT.

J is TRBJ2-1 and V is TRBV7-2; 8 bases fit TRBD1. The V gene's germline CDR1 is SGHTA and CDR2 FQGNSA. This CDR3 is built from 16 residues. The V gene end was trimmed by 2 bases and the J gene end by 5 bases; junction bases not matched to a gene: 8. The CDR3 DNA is TGTGCCAGCAGCTTAACGGGCGGACAGGGTAACAATGAGCAGTTCTTC. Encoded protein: CASSLTGGQGNNEQFF.

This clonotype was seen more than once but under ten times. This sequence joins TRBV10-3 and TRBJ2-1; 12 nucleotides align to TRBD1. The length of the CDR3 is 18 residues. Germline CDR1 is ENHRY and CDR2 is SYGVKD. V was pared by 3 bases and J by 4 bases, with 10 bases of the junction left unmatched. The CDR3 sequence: CAISEGGTGGARYNEQFF. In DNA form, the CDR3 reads TGTGCCATCAGTGAAGGGGGGACAGGGGGCGCGAGGTACAATGAGCAGTTCTTC.